The clone carrying this T cell receptor (beta chain) has a single count. Using MiXCR, TCRdb reanalyzed the PCR reads. Among around 8,200 clones, approximately 30% were seen once, and the ten largest hold around two fifths. Prior to thyroid surgery, none of the patients had received any treatment. This sample was included in a study of metastatic and nonmetastatic thyroid tumors. The V and J ends lost 6 bases and 3 bases respectively, with 17 bases between them. The CDR3 extends over 14 amino acids. The germline V gene encodes CDR1 DFQATT and CDR2 SNEGSKA (reference sequence). The source of this sequence is a male donor with papillary thyroid cancer or a benign thyroid nodule (not recorded which). Some clones in this sample may be carry-over from other donors' samples. The genes are TRBV20-1 and TRBJ1-1; no firm D call. Sequencing was performed on tumor tissue. CDR3 sequence: CSAQYQRADTEAFF. CDR3 coding DNA: TGCAGTGCACAATATCAGAGGGCCGACACTGAAGCTTTCTTT.